These 16 T cell receptor beta chains came from one sample sequenced in a study of T-cell reconstitution after alpha-beta-depleted transplantation in children. The TCRbeta library incorporated unique molecular identifiers. MiXCR, run by TCRdb on the PCR reads, gives a single entry per CDR3 protein. The data show 200,000 to 300,000 distinct CDR3 sequences, more than 10% seen once. The material was PBMCs from the stem cell graft donor, obtained from the stem cell graft. The source is a human donor who donated a stem cell graft to a child with acute lymphoblastic leukemia.

The chain has TRBV10-3 and TRBJ2-1; D is possibly TRBD1 or TRBD2 (5 bases each). This CDR3 is 13 amino acids long. V was shortened by 6 bases and J by 10 bases, with 16 bases between the two germline ends. Germline values: CDR1 ENHRY, CDR2 SYGVKD. CDR3 nucleotides: TGTGCCATCAGCCTCAATTCCAGGGACGAGCAGTTCTTC. This sequence encodes CAISLNSRDEQFF.

In its sample, this clonotype was seen many times. This chain joins TRBV12-3 or TRBV12-4 and TRBJ1-2; unclear D gene. The CDR3 extends over 12 amino acids. Trimming took 1 base from V and 6 from J, leaving 6 bases between them. Written as DNA, the CDR3 is TGTGCCAGCAGTTTAGTCGCCAATGGCTACACCTTC. This encodes CASSLVANGYTF.

The chain has TRBV5-1 and TRBJ1-4; TRBD1 matches 7 bases. The CDR3 has 15 amino acids. Germline loops: CDR1 SGHRS, CDR2 YFSETQ. J lost 7 bases, V lost 0 bases, and 6 bases had no gene match. The CDR3 DNA is TGCGCCAGCAGCTTGGGACAGGGAGTAGGTGAAAAACTGTTTTTT. Its translation: CASSLGQGVGEKLFF.

This clonotype occurred many times. The V gene is TRBV19, the J gene TRBJ1-1; maybe TRBD1 (5 bases). This CDR3 has 13 residues. Germline-derived CDR1 and CDR2 are LNHDA and SQIVND (reference sequence). The ends were cut back, 5 bases at V and 8 bases at J, with 15 bases in the middle. CDR3 protein: CASSLGGPGEAFF. The CDR3 nucleotides read TGTGCCAGTAGTCTGGGGGGACCGGGGGAAGCTTTCTTT. Full variable domain (remainder filled in from reference TRBV19 and TRBJ1-1): DGGITQSPKYLFRKEGQNVTLSCEQNLNHDAMYWYRQDPGQGLRLIYYSQIVNDFQKGDIAEGYSVSREKKESFPLTVTSAQKNPTAFYLCASSLGGPGEAFFGQGTRLTVV.

This clonotype was counted only a few times. CDR3 sequence reads: CASCLQQPLDTQYF. Here the CDR3 DNA reads TGTGCCAGCTGTCTCCAACAGCCATTAGATACGCAGTATTTT. The rearrangement uses TRBV6-1 and TRBJ2-3; no definite D call. V shed 8 bases and J shed 5 bases, with 17 bases lying between them. The CDR3 has 14 residues. Germline CDR1 and CDR2: MNHNS and SASEGT.

The J gene is TRBJ2-7, the V gene TRBV5-1; 9 bases fit TRBD2. The CDR3 is made up of 19 amino acids. CDR1 is SGHRS and CDR2 is YFSETQ in the germline V gene. Trimming cost V 4 bases and J 6 bases; bases outside gene matches: 23. The CDR3 DNA reads TGCGCCAGCAGCCTACCACCGACTAGCGGAACTACTGGGCCTCGCGAGCAGTACTTC. The encoded protein is CASSLPPTSGTTGPREQYF.

This clonotype came up a few times. The V gene is TRBV25-1, the J gene TRBJ1-3; D gene unclear. The CDR3 runs 15 residues. V shed 6 bases and J shed 2 bases, with 14 bases lying between them. Germline V CDR1 and CDR2: MGHDK, SYGVNS. CDR3 in amino acids: CASRGAVSPGNTIYF. The CDR3 coding sequence is TGTGCCAGCAGGGGAGCGGTCTCCCCTGGAAACACCATATATTTT.

This clonotype was counted only a few times. This chain joins TRBV7-3 and TRBJ2-4, with D tentatively TRBD1 (5 bases). The CDR3 runs to 13 residues. Trimming removed 4 bases at V and 6 bases at J, with 10 bases between. In germline, CDR1 is SGHTA, CDR2 FQGTGA. The CDR3 loop reads CASSSGRGNIQYF. CDR3 DNA sequence: TGTGCCAGCAGCTCTGGAAGGGGAAACATTCAGTACTTC.

This clonotype was seen more than once but under ten times. V usage is TRBV7-9 and J usage is TRBJ1-1, with D possibly being TRBD1 (6 bases). The CDR3 extends over 16 amino acids. Between the trimmed V and J ends, which lost 5 bases and 1 base, there was a span of 17 bases. Germline V gene lookup returns CDR1 SEHNR and CDR2 FQNEAQ (reference sequence). The CDR3 nucleotides are TGTGCCAGCAGCGCGCACCAGGGGCCACCGAACACTGAAGCTTTCTTT. As protein: CASSAHQGPPNTEAFF.

This clonotype appeared many times. The chain employs TRBV6-5 and TRBJ2-2; weak D call: TRBD2 (6 bases). CDR1 is MNHEY and CDR2 is SVGAGI in the germline V gene. This CDR3 comprises 15 residues. Trimming removed 4 bases from V and 0 bases from J, with 9 bases in between. CDR3 sequence: CASSLRGTNTGELFF. The CDR3 nucleotides are TGTGCCAGCAGTTTACGGGGGACGAACACCGGGGAGCTGTTTTTT.

Many counts were recorded for this clonotype. The chain couples TRBV7-2 to TRBJ2-7; 9 bases map to TRBD2. Germline V CDR1 and CDR2: SGHTA, FQGNSA. V was clipped by 5 bases and J by 3 bases; unmatched bases: 8. This CDR3 has 15 residues. DNA of the CDR3: TGTGCCAGCAGCAAGCAAGCGGGAGGTGTCTACGAGCAGTACTTC. The encoded protein is CASSKQAGGVYEQYF.

This clonotype was found many times. V usage is TRBV4-3 and J usage is TRBJ1-3; unclear D gene. This CDR3 is 15 amino acids long. The V and J ends lost 4 bases and 0 bases respectively, with 10 bases between them. CDR1 LGHNA and CDR2 YSLEER come from the germline V gene. The CDR3 region has the DNA TGCGCCAGCAGCCGCGCTGCTGGCTCTGGAAACACCATATATTTT. Residues: CASSRAAGSGNTIYF.

At least ten counts were recorded for this clonotype. The rearrangement joins TRBV20-1 to TRBJ1-1, with a tentative D call TRBD1 (5 bases). The germline gives CDR1 DFQATT, CDR2 SNEGSKA (reference sequence). The CDR3 length is 12 residues. Between the trimmed V and J ends, which lost 3 bases and 7 bases, there was a span of 12 bases. CDR3: CSARGPRVEAFF. CDR3 DNA sequence: TGCAGTGCTAGGGGGCCGAGGGTTGAAGCTTTCTTT.

In this sample, this clonotype turned up many times. This rearrangement joins TRBV20-1 to TRBJ2-7, with 8 bases aligning to TRBD1. This CDR3 spans 13 amino acids. Trimming cost V 3 bases and J 0 bases; bases outside gene matches: 1. Germline loops: CDR1 DFQATT, CDR2 SNEGSKA (reference sequence). The CDR3 DNA follows: TGCAGTGCTAGGGACAGGGTCTCCTACGAGCAGTACTTC. Protein sequence: CSARDRVSYEQYF.

This clonotype came up many times. This chain links TRBV18 with TRBJ1-6, with 12 bases fitting TRBD1. The V gene end was trimmed by 6 bases and the J gene end by 7 bases; junction bases not matched to a gene: 7. CDR1 KGHSH and CDR2 LQKENI come from the germline V gene. The CDR3 extends over 16 amino acids. CDR3 bases: TGTGCCAGCTCCCTGGGGACAGGGGGCTGGAATTCACCCCTCCACTTT. This codes for CASSLGTGGWNSPLHF.

This clonotype came up many times. The J gene is TRBJ2-2, the V gene TRBV5-1, with 8 bases aligning to TRBD2. Germline trimming cut 5 bases from V and 1 base from J; bases unmatched to any gene: 7. Germline V gene sequence: CDR1 SGHRS, CDR2 YFSETQ. CDR3 length equals 16 residues. The DNA for the CDR3 is TGCGCCAGCAGTCCCCCGGGAGGGGAGAACACCGGGGAGCTGTTTTTT. Residues: CASSPPGGENTGELFF.